These 25 T cell receptor beta chains were all obtained from the same sample, sequenced in a study of shared clonotypes between healthy human individuals (TCRdb year 2020). Libraries were constructed by the immunoSEQ multiplex PCR assay. The table was pulled from immuneACCESS by TCRdb, which kept in-frame rearrangements only. Such tables lose some clones; where checked, under half of the loss comes from unresolved V genes, and the rest has no known cause. This sample gives some 1,400,000 clones in total; approximately 96% of them show up just once. Roughly 1.1% of the sample is held by the ten biggest clonotypes. Material: naive CD4+ T cells sorted from blood. This specimen's cell subset or site label, per the study, means: CD45RA+ positively selected. These receptors were collected from a man aged 25-45 years in good health.

V usage is TRBV12-5 and J usage is TRBJ2-1; 11 nucleotides agree with TRBD2. Germline lookup yields CDR1 LGHNT and CDR2 FRNRAP. J gave up 6 bases and V 0 bases, and 4 bases lay outside the gene matches. The length of the CDR3 is 16 residues. Here the CDR3 DNA reads TGTGCTAGTGGTTTGGTACTAGCGGGAGCGGGCAATGAGCAGTTCTTC. Encoded protein: CASGLVLAGAGNEQFF.

The chain couples TRBV5-1 to TRBJ2-7; no definite D call. V was pared by 1 base and J by 2 bases, with 7 bases between. The germline V gene has CDR1 SGHRS and CDR2 YFSETQ. This CDR3 has 13 residues. CDR3 nucleotides: TGCGCCAGCAGCTTGAAGGCAGCCTACGAGCAGTACTTC. This sequence encodes CASSLKAAYEQYF.

The chain recombines TRBV27 with TRBJ2-6; D may be TRBD2 (5 bases). The CDR3 totals 18 residues. The ends were cut back, 3 bases at V and 0 bases at J, with 15 bases in the middle. The germline V gene has CDR1 MNHEY and CDR2 SMNVEV (reference sequence). CDR3 region: CASSFSGNLISGANVLTF. In nucleotides, the CDR3 is TGTGCCAGCAGTTTTTCCGGGAACTTAATCTCTGGGGCCAACGTCCTGACTTTC.

This rearrangement joins TRBV27 to TRBJ2-5; perhaps TRBD1 as D (5 bases). Germline CDR1 reads MNHEY; CDR2 reads SMNVEV (reference sequence). Trimming shortened V by 4 bases and J by 2 bases, and 20 bases separated the two germline ends. This CDR3 is 17 amino acids long. The CDR3: CASSSPGGAPRQETQYF. The DNA of the CDR3 is TGTGCCAGCAGTTCACCCGGTGGGGCCCCGAGGCAAGAGACCCAGTACTTC.

A word on this clone: Additional DNA sequences in this sample encode the identical CDR3. The chain uses TRBV2 and TRBJ1-1, with D perhaps TRBD1 (5 bases). This CDR3 has 13 amino acids. The V end lost 4 bases, the J end lost 1 base, and 7 bases lay between the germline ends. From germline, CDR1 is SNHLY and CDR2 FYNNEI. CDR3 sequence: CASSVRGNTEAFF. The CDR3 DNA sequence: TGTGCCAGCAGTGTTAGGGGGAACACTGAAGCTTTCTTT.

This rearrangement joins TRBV2 to TRBJ1-2; no firm D call. The germline V gene encodes CDR1 SNHLY and CDR2 FYNNEI. V gave up 4 bases and J gave up 5 bases, with 8 bases separating them. CDR3 length: 12 residues. The CDR3 DNA is TGTGCCAGCAGTGGTATGCAATATGGCTACACCTTC. Residues: CASSGMQYGYTF.

The chain couples TRBV27 to TRBJ2-3, with TRBD2 matching 10 bases. The germline CDR1 and CDR2 sequences are MNHEY and SMNVEV (reference sequence). The junction had 12 bases not matched to a gene; V was cut back by 1 base and J by 8 bases. The length of the CDR3 is 17 residues. Here the CDR3 DNA reads TGTGCCAGCAGTTTATTGGGACTAGCGAGCGATAGACTTACGCAGTATTTT. It yields the protein CASSLLGLASDRLTQYF.

The chain has TRBV19 and TRBJ2-3, with TRBD2 matching 8 bases. Germline CDR1 reads LNHDA; CDR2 reads SQIVND (reference sequence). V lost 6 bases, J lost 4 bases, and 9 bases stayed unmatched. The CDR3 loop spans 15 amino acids. The chain's CDR3 is CASSNAAGVSDTQYF. DNA for the CDR3: TGTGCCAGTAGCAACGCAGCGGGAGTCTCAGATACGCAGTATTTT.

This chain joins TRBV5-1 and TRBJ1-2; D possibly corresponds to TRBD1 (6 bases). The germline V gene encodes CDR1 SGHRS and CDR2 YFSETQ. Trimming removed 4 bases from V and 4 bases from J, with 11 bases in between. This CDR3 is built from 13 residues. The CDR3 DNA is TGCGCCAGCAGCCAGGCGGACAGCTATGGCTACACCTTC. It translates to CASSQADSYGYTF.

V gene TRBV5-1 combines with J gene TRBJ2-7, with 11 bases identical to TRBD2. The CDR3 is made up of 18 amino acids. Unmatched junction bases numbered 12, after V lost 4 bases and J lost 0 bases. Germline values: CDR1 SGHRS, CDR2 YFSETQ. Written as DNA, the CDR3 is TGCGCCAGCAGCCTGGGTCCCATAGCGGGAGGGATCTCCTACGAGCAGTACTTC. This gives the protein CASSLGPIAGGISYEQYF.

The chain carries TRBV9 and TRBJ2-1; D is perhaps TRBD1 (5 bases). The V gene's germline CDR1 is SGDLS and CDR2 YYNGEE. The CDR3 consists of 15 residues. V lost 2 bases and J 9 bases, leaving 18 bases between the germline ends. The CDR3 bases are TGTGCCAGCAGCGTCAGGGCTCCAACGGAAGGTGAGCAGTTCTTC. This gives the protein CASSVRAPTEGEQFF. The full variable domain, its missing parts supplied by reference TRBV9 and TRBJ2-1, is DSGVTQTPKHLITATGQRVTLRCSPRSGDLSVYWYQQSLDQGLQFLIQYYNGEERAKGNILERFSAQQFPDLHSELNLSSLELGDSALYFCASSVRAPTEGEQFFGPGTRLTVL.

This chain connects TRBV18 to TRBJ2-5, with D perhaps TRBD2 (6 bases). CDR3 length: 15 residues. From germline, CDR1 is KGHSH and CDR2 LQKENI. Trimming stripped 2 bases from V and 2 bases from J, with 12 bases between. The CDR3 sequence is CASSPGTSRQETQYF. CDR3 coding DNA: TGTGCCAGCTCACCAGGAACTAGCCGGCAAGAGACCCAGTACTTC.

This sequence joins TRBV6-5 and TRBJ2-3, with D perhaps TRBD1 (5 bases). In germline, CDR1 is MNHEY, CDR2 SVGAGI. V lost 0 bases and J 3 bases, leaving 10 bases between the germline ends. This CDR3 has 15 amino acids. The CDR3 nucleotides are TGTGCCAGCAGTTACTCGCAGGGTTGGACAGATACGCAGTATTTT. Amino acid sequence: CASSYSQGWTDTQYF.

The chain carries TRBV28 and TRBJ2-1, with 8 nucleotides matching TRBD2. Germline values: CDR1 MDHEN, CDR2 SYDVKM. The CDR3 contains 15 residues. Trimming took 4 bases from V and 9 from J; bases not matched to a gene: 11. Here the CDR3 DNA reads TGTGCCAGCAGTTCCTCGGCCCGGGGGGGCGGTGAGCAGTTCTTC. Protein product: CASSSSARGGGEQFF.

This chain links TRBV4-3 with TRBJ2-1, with D maybe TRBD1 (6 bases). Germline CDR1 and CDR2: LGHNA and YSLEER. V lost 4 bases and J 3 bases, leaving 10 bases between the germline ends. The CDR3 runs to 14 residues. The CDR3 protein is CASSPQGGYNEQFF. The CDR3 DNA is TGCGCCAGCAGCCCCCAAGGGGGCTACAATGAGCAGTTCTTC.

V gene TRBV11-2 combines with J gene TRBJ2-3; a possible D gene is TRBD1 (6 bases). The CDR3 has 16 amino acids. The germline V gene encodes CDR1 SGHAT and CDR2 FQNNGV. The V and J ends lost 2 bases and 0 bases respectively, with 12 bases between them. The CDR3 here is CASSLLQGTSTDTQYF. The CDR3 DNA is TGTGCCAGCAGCTTACTACAGGGCACTAGCACAGATACGCAGTATTTT.

The chain recombines TRBV7-3 with TRBJ2-1; TRBD2 agrees at 10 bases. V lost 2 bases and J lost 6; bases outside the gene matches: 4. The CDR3 is made up of 15 amino acids. Germline V CDR1 and CDR2: SGHTA, FQGTGA. The CDR3 DNA reads TGTGCCAGCAGCTTATTCAGCGGGAGGGGCAATGAGCAGTTCTTC. Translating it yields CASSLFSGRGNEQFF.

Notes on this clone: The junction does not match germline at one end; this may be a read error. The chain recombines TRBV6-6 with TRBJ1-1, with D uncertain. Per germline, CDR1 MNHNY and CDR2 SVGAGI (reference sequence). This CDR3 contains 13 residues. The CDR3 region is CASNYQREVFPFF. The DNA for the CDR3 is TGTGCCAGCAATTACCAGCGGGAGGTCTTTCCTTTCTTT.

CDR3 sequence reads: CASSNAGGDYGYTF. As DNA, the CDR3 is TGTGCCAGCTCCAACGCCGGTGGAGACTATGGCTACACCTTC. The gene calls are TRBV18 and TRBJ1-2; D gene ambiguous. CDR3 size: 14 residues. From germline, CDR1 is KGHSH and CDR2 LQKENI. The V end lost 6 bases, the J end lost 3 bases, and 14 bases lay between the germline ends.

V and J are TRBV5-5 and TRBJ2-2, with a possible D match to TRBD1 (6 bases). The CDR3 loop spans 14 amino acids. Germline V gene sequence: CDR1 SGHKS, CDR2 YYEKEE (reference sequence). Trimming shortened V by 4 bases and J by 3 bases, and 10 bases separated the two germline ends. The CDR3 DNA reads as TGTGCCAGCAGCCGGAAGGGGGACACCGGGGAGCTGTTTTTT. It yields the protein CASSRKGDTGELFF.

Concerning this clone itself: The sample carries other DNA sequences with the same CDR3. The chain couples TRBV18 to TRBJ1-2; TRBD1 matches at 7 bases. The germline CDR1 and CDR2 sequences are KGHSH and LQKENI. V lost 1 base, J lost 6 bases, and 5 bases stayed unmatched. This CDR3 spans 14 amino acids. DNA for the CDR3: TGTGCCAGCTCACCACGGACAGGTGGGGATGGCTACACCTTC. The encoded protein is CASSPRTGGDGYTF.

The chain is built from TRBV28 and TRBJ1-1; D gene unclear. Germline V gene lookup returns CDR1 MDHEN and CDR2 SYDVKM. V lost 6 bases and J 5 bases, leaving 13 bases between the germline ends. The CDR3 has 13 amino acids. The CDR3 DNA reads as TGTGCCAGCAGGCCGGTAGTGAGGACTGAAGCTTTCTTT. Its protein is CASRPVVRTEAFF.

About this clone: Other DNA sequences of this sample code for an identical CDR3. The chain uses TRBV28 and TRBJ2-1, with a possible D match to TRBD2 (5 bases). Trimming took off 7 bases at V and 3 bases at J, with 7 bases between the two ends. Germline V gene sequence: CDR1 MDHEN, CDR2 SYDVKM. The CDR3 is 12 residues long. The CDR3 loop is CASKGGYNEQFF. Here the CDR3 DNA reads TGTGCCAGCAAAGGAGGCTACAATGAGCAGTTCTTC.

The chain recombines TRBV13 with TRBJ1-1; no definite D call. Trimming left V 4 bases short and J 2 bases short, with 5 bases between. Germline CDR1 is PRHDT and CDR2 is FYEKMQ (reference sequence). The CDR3 length is 12 residues. CDR3 sequence (DNA): TGTGCCAGCAGCTGGGGAAACACTGAAGCTTTCTTT. Translating it yields CASSWGNTEAFF.

This clone was counted a single time. This sequence joins TRBV14 and TRBJ1-1; tentative D call: TRBD1 (5 bases). Germline V gives CDR1 SGHDN, CDR2 FVKESK. CDR3 length equals 16 residues. V gave up 0 bases and J gave up 4 bases, with 15 bases separating them. CDR3 nucleotide sequence: TGTGCCAGCAGCCAAGATTTTCGGCACGGGGCCACTGAAGCTTTCTTT. Translated: CASSQDFRHGATEAFF.